The 28 T cell receptor beta chains reported below all come from one sample, sequenced in a study of T cell changes during pregnancy in multiple sclerosis. TCRdb's table, derived via immunoSEQ multiplex PCR, lists solely in-frame clones and lacks some. The sample has about 70,000 clones; more than 90% are singletons. The material sequenced was peripheral blood, taken in the third trimester of pregnancy. The receptors here all came from a female donor with multiple sclerosis, enrolled in a pregnancy study.

The chain couples TRBV7-8 to TRBJ2-3; 14 bases are a match to TRBD2. V lost 3 bases and J lost 1; bases outside the gene matches: 3. The CDR3 extends over 17 amino acids. Germline lookup yields CDR1 SGHVS and CDR2 FQNEAQ. CDR3 amino acids: CASSFRTSGRRTDTQYF. The CDR3, as DNA: TGTGCCAGCAGCTTCAGGACTAGCGGGAGGCGCACAGATACGCAGTATTTT.

The chain is built from TRBV1 and TRBJ2-1; TRBD2, as called in the table, went unchecked against the DNA. TRBV1 is deemed a pseudogene. The CDR3 consists of 16 residues. The chain's CDR3 is CTSSQELAWSSGEQFF. The CDR3 DNA is TGCACCAGCAGCCAAGAGTTAGCGTGGTCCAGCGGCGAGCAGTTCTTC.

The rearrangement joins TRBV7-9 to TRBJ2-3, with a tentative D call TRBD2 (5 bases). Germline loops: CDR1 SEHNR, CDR2 FQNEAQ (reference sequence). The CDR3 covers 16 residues. V lost 4 bases and J lost 2, with 16 bases in between. The CDR3 sequence: CASSSAGIDFTDTQYF. For the CDR3, the DNA is TGTGCCAGCAGCTCGGCCGGGATTGACTTCACAGATACGCAGTATTTT.

This chain joins TRBV16 and TRBJ2-3; D may be TRBD2 (6 bases). Trimming took 4 bases from V and 2 from J, leaving 13 bases between them. Germline CDR1 KGHSY, CDR2 FQNENV. This CDR3 has 15 residues. CDR3: CASSPWRGVTDTQYF. CDR3 DNA: TGTGCCAGCAGCCCATGGCGGGGAGTCACAGATACGCAGTATTTT.

This sequence joins TRBV19 and TRBJ1-2; D is uncertain. V lost 7 bases to trimming and J lost 5 bases, with 14 bases between them. CDR1 and CDR2 from the germline V gene are LNHDA and SQIVND (reference sequence). This CDR3 has 13 amino acids. CDR3 region: CASTNPKLYGYTF. DNA for the CDR3: TGTGCCAGTACGAACCCCAAGCTTTATGGCTACACCTTC.

This chain connects TRBV11-3 to TRBJ2-7, with D perhaps matching TRBD2 (5 bases). V lost 5 bases and J lost 2, with 16 bases in between. The length of the CDR3 is 15 residues. CDR1 is SGHNT and CDR2 is YENEEA in the germline V gene. The CDR3 reads CASSPNSGVPYEQYF. In DNA form, the CDR3 reads TGTGCCAGCAGCCCAAATTCCGGGGTCCCCTACGAGCAGTACTTC.

The chain combines TRBV28 with TRBJ1-3; D is uncertain. The CDR3 extends over 12 amino acids. Trimming shortened V by 5 bases and J by 8 bases, and 10 bases separated the two germline ends. The germline gives CDR1 MDHEN, CDR2 SYDVKM. Here the CDR3 reads CASSTPLDTIYF. The CDR3 nucleotides are TGTGCCAGCAGTACTCCCCTGGACACCATATATTTT.

The rearrangement links TRBV2 to TRBJ2-1; possible D gene TRBD2, 5 bases. CDR1 is SNHLY, CDR2 FYNNEI, per germline. This CDR3 spans 13 amino acids. Trimming removed 3 bases at V and 8 bases at J, with 11 bases between. The CDR3 is CASSDFLRDEQFF. The CDR3 nucleotides read TGTGCCAGCAGTGACTTCTTGCGGGATGAGCAGTTCTTC.

The rearrangement uses TRBV7-9 and TRBJ2-1, with 12 bases fitting TRBD2. This CDR3 spans 17 amino acids. Trimming removed 4 bases from V and 3 bases from J; junction bases left unmatched: 7. Germline V gene sequence: CDR1 SEHNR, CDR2 FQNEAQ (reference sequence). CDR3 coding DNA: TGTGCCAGCAGCTCCTCTAGCGGGAGGGCCCTCTACAATGAGCAGTTCTTC. It encodes CASSSSSGRALYNEQFF.

This clone was detected only once. The chain employs TRBV10-3 and TRBJ1-2, with TRBD1 matching 7 bases. Unmatched junction bases numbered 12, after V lost 6 bases and J lost 2 bases. The V gene's germline CDR1 is ENHRY and CDR2 SYGVKD. The CDR3 is made up of 16 amino acids. DNA of the CDR3: TGTGCCATCAGCGATAGGCCCGGGACAGACAACTATGGCTACACCTTC. It translates to CAISDRPGTDNYGYTF.

The V and J genes are TRBV7-8 and TRBJ2-1; 7 bases map to TRBD1. CDR1 is SGHVS and CDR2 is FQNEAQ in the germline V gene. Losses at the gene ends were 4 bases for V and 0 bases for J; bases not matched to a gene: 3. The length of the CDR3 is 15 residues. DNA of the CDR3: TGTGCCAGCAGCTCCTGGACAGGCTCCTACAATGAGCAGTTCTTC. This codes for CASSSWTGSYNEQFF.

The rearrangement uses TRBV6-1 and TRBJ1-1; no clear D. Per the germline V gene, CDR1 is MNHNS and CDR2 is SASEGT. This CDR3 contains 15 residues. The V end was cut by 4 bases, the J end by 1 base, with 13 bases between. CDR3 region: CASSGWEVKNTEAFF. DNA for the CDR3: TGTGCCAGCAGTGGTTGGGAGGTGAAGAACACTGAAGCTTTCTTT.

This chain uses TRBV11-2 with TRBJ1-3, with TRBD1 matching 10 bases. The CDR3 consists of 14 residues. Germline loops: CDR1 SGHAT, CDR2 FQNNGV. V lost 6 bases and J lost 4; bases outside the gene matches: 3. The CDR3 DNA sequence: TGTGCCAGCAGGGGACAGGGGAGAGGAAACACCATATATTTT. It translates to CASRGQGRGNTIYF.

The J gene is TRBJ2-3, the V gene TRBV13, with TRBD1 identical over 7 bases. This CDR3 comprises 12 residues. Trimming removed 3 bases from V and 8 bases from J; junction bases left unmatched: 2. CDR1 and CDR2 (germline): PRHDT, FYEKMQ (reference sequence). The CDR3 reads CASSLTGFTQYF. CDR3 DNA: TGTGCCAGCAGCTTGACAGGGTTTACGCAGTATTTT.

This clone has only one observation. V and J are TRBV28 and TRBJ2-7; D perhaps matches TRBD2 (6 bases). CDR3 length equals 15 residues. Per the germline V gene, CDR1 is MDHEN and CDR2 is SYDVKM. The V gene lost 1 base and the J gene lost 3 bases, with 13 bases spanning the gap. CDR3 coding DNA: TGTGCCAGCAGTTTATTAGGGGACGGGGGCTACGAGCAGTACTTC. Translation: CASSLLGDGGYEQYF.

This chain uses TRBV4-1 with TRBJ1-4, with D perhaps matching TRBD1 (6 bases). The CDR3 loop spans 16 amino acids. The V and J ends lost 4 bases and 0 bases respectively, with 12 bases between them. Germline V lookup: CDR1 MGHRA, CDR2 YSYEKL. CDR3 nucleotides: TGCGCCAGCAGCCGACTACAGGGTCCAACTAATGAAAAACTGTTTTTT. Residues: CASSRLQGPTNEKLFF.

This chain connects TRBV5-1 to TRBJ2-5, with 7 bases fitting TRBD2. CDR1 SGHRS and CDR2 YFSETQ come from the germline V gene. J was trimmed by 3 bases and V by 2 bases; bases with no gene match: 1. The CDR3 extends over 13 amino acids. The CDR3 is CASSFGREETQYF. In DNA, the CDR3 is TGCGCCAGCAGCTTTGGGAGGGAAGAGACCCAGTACTTC.

This chain links TRBV5-1 with TRBJ2-7, with a possible D match to TRBD1 (6 bases). CDR1 and CDR2 from the germline V gene are SGHRS and YFSETQ. There are 15 residues in the CDR3. V lost 4 bases and J lost 0, with 14 bases in between. CDR3 amino acids: CASSPIQGISYEQYF. CDR3 DNA: TGCGCCAGCAGCCCGATACAGGGAATCTCCTACGAGCAGTACTTC.

This sequence joins TRBV18 and TRBJ2-7; TRBD1 matches at 7 bases. V gave up 2 bases and J gave up 0 bases; unmatched junction bases: 7. Germline values: CDR1 KGHSH, CDR2 LQKENI. CDR3 length equals 16 residues. This chain's CDR3 is CASSPSTRTGSYEQYF. The DNA of the CDR3 is TGTGCCAGCTCACCATCTACACGGACAGGCTCCTACGAGCAGTACTTC.

V usage is TRBV5-4 and J usage is TRBJ2-1; 10 bases map to TRBD2. From germline, CDR1 is SGHNT and CDR2 YYREEE (reference sequence). V was pared by 4 bases and J by 4 bases, with 8 bases of the junction left unmatched. CDR3 length equals 16 residues. CDR3: CASSAVSGRMYNEQFF. CDR3 DNA: TGTGCCAGCAGCGCCGTTAGCGGGAGGATGTACAATGAGCAGTTCTTC. Based on the CDR3 plus reference TRBV5-4 and TRBJ2-1, the full variable domain is ETGVTQSPTHLIKTRGQQVTLRCSSQSGHNTVSWYQQALGQGPQFIFQYYREEENGRGNFPPRFSGLQFPNYSSELNVNALELDDSALYLCASSAVSGRMYNEQFFGPGTRLTVL.

This clone was observed a single time. The chain employs TRBV5-1 and TRBJ2-6; D gene uncertain. V lost 1 base and J lost 0, with 14 bases in between. Germline loops: CDR1 SGHRS, CDR2 YFSETQ. This CDR3 has 18 residues. In nucleotides, the CDR3 is TGCGCCAGCAGCTTGACTGTTGACCCTAGCTCTGGGGCCAACGTCCTGACTTTC. Translating it yields CASSLTVDPSSGANVLTF.

This CDR3 is CASSLGGEQFF. CDR3 coding DNA: TGTGCCAGCAGCTTAGGAGGTGAGCAGTTCTTC. The chain has TRBV7-2 and TRBJ2-1; D ambiguous. Trimming removed 1 base at V and 9 bases at J, with 4 bases between. This CDR3 is 11 amino acids long. From germline, CDR1 is SGHTA and CDR2 FQGNSA.

V usage is TRBV2 and J usage is TRBJ2-7; 8 bases map to TRBD2. CDR3 length: 12 amino acids. J was trimmed by 4 bases and V by 6 bases; bases with no gene match: 2. Germline CDR1 reads SNHLY; CDR2 reads FYNNEI. The CDR3 DNA sequence: TGTGCCAGCAGGGGACTAGAATACGAGCAGTACTTC. Encoded protein: CASRGLEYEQYF.

This chain joins TRBV2 and TRBJ2-2; 11 nucleotides agree with TRBD1. The CDR3 spans 18 residues. After removal of 6 bases from V and 5 bases from J, the junction contained 14 bases not matched to a gene. Germline CDR1 and CDR2: SNHLY and FYNNEI. CDR3 loop: CASSDGQGAVLRTGELFF. The CDR3 nucleotides are TGTGCCAGCAGCGACGGACAGGGGGCGGTCCTTCGGACCGGGGAGCTGTTTTTT.

J is TRBJ1-3 and V is TRBV4-3; no definite D call. Between the trimmed V and J ends, which lost 0 bases and 2 bases, there was a span of 8 bases. The CDR3 spans 15 residues. The germline V gene encodes CDR1 LGHNA and CDR2 YSLEER. The CDR3 here is CASSQEYGTGNTIYF. The CDR3 DNA sequence: TGCGCCAGCAGCCAAGAGTACGGGACTGGAAACACCATATATTTT.

This rearrangement joins TRBV30 to TRBJ2-7; 14 bases fit TRBD2. The CDR3 runs to 12 residues. Germline lookup yields CDR1 GTSNPN and CDR2 SVGIG (reference sequence). V shed 5 bases and J 6 bases; nucleotides not matched to a gene: 0. The CDR3 coding sequence is TGTGCCTGGGGACTAGCGGGAGGCGAGCAGTACTTC. As protein: CAWGLAGGEQYF. Using reference TRBV30 and TRBJ2-7 for the parts outside the CDR3, the full variable domain is SQTIHQWPATLVQPVGSPLSLECTVEGTSNPNLYWYRQAAGRGLQLLFYSVGIGQISSEVPQNLSASRPQDRQFILSSKKLLLSDSGFYLCAWGLAGGEQYFGPGTRLTVT.

This sequence joins TRBV4-3 and TRBJ1-4; weak D call: TRBD1 (6 bases). Germline V gene data show CDR1 as LGHNA and CDR2 as YSLEER. The CDR3 is 14 residues long. V lost 1 base and J 10 bases, leaving 13 bases between the germline ends. The CDR3 coding sequence is TGCGCCAGCAGCCAAGTTGAGGGGGAGCGAAAACTGTTTTTT. Protein sequence: CASSQVEGERKLFF.

The chain uses TRBV5-4 and TRBJ2-1; D ambiguous. The CDR3 extends over 13 amino acids. Looked up from germline, CDR1 is SGHNT and CDR2 is YYREEE (reference sequence). Trimming pared 1 base from V and 8 bases from J, leaving 10 bases between. CDR3 nucleotide sequence: TGTGCCAGCAGCTTGTCCACTAAGCATGAGCAGTTCTTC. This translates into CASSLSTKHEQFF. The whole variable domain, filled in from reference TRBV5-4 and TRBJ2-1, reads ETGVTQSPTHLIKTRGQQVTLRCSSQSGHNTVSWYQQALGQGPQFIFQYYREEENGRGNFPPRFSGLQFPNYSSELNVNALELDDSALYLCASSLSTKHEQFFGPGTRLTVL.